The rows below give T cell receptor beta chains drawn from one sample of a study of cytotoxic CD8 clonotypes in ibrutinib-treated CLL. The method was immunoSEQ multiplex PCR; TCRdb's version includes in-frame clones alone and lacks a portion of them. The profile covers about 22,000 clones, with approximately 81% appearing a single time and around 8.1% taken by the ten largest. Sample: PBMCs, taken before ibrutinib treatment. These receptors were taken from a human donor with chronic lymphocytic leukemia. Both conserved end residues are trimmed from each CDR3.

v_call,j_call,cdr3_aa
TRBV5-4,TRBJ2-2,ASSPQGGQNTGELF
TRBV6-1,TRBJ1-1,ASRGQVPNTEAF
TRBV2,TRBJ2-7,ASILYSSYEQY
TRBV6-6,TRBJ1-2,ASSPNYGYT
TRBV29-1,TRBJ2-5,SVDTREAQY
TRBV2,TRBJ1-3,ASSEAIVPRDTNSGNTIY
TRBV5-5,TRBJ1-2,ASSLGTGRHGYT
TRBV6-5,TRBJ2-1,ASSYGSISSYNEQF
TRBV9,TRBJ2-1,ASSVALLAGEEQF
TRBV29-1,TRBJ2-3,SVENISLGADTQY
TRBV14,TRBJ2-7,ASSGAIQTTYEQY
TRBV27,TRBJ2-1,ASSSAGIYNEQF
TRBV2,TRBJ2-5,ASSEGWLAPQETQY